This is a list of T cell receptor beta chains from one sample in a study of T cells in Graves' hyperthyroidism and ophthalmopathy. One entry per CDR3 protein, called by TCRdb with MiXCR from the multiplex PCR reads. There are hundreds of thousands of distinct CDR3 sequences in the sample; about 45% occur only once, and less than 9% lies in the top ten. The source material was peripheral blood or thyroid tissue (not recorded which). The receptor set was obtained from an adult man with Graves' disease, either hyperthyroidism or ophthalmopathy (not recorded which). Each CDR3 is given with its conserved first and last residue.

V gene,J gene,CDR3 protein
TRBV7-9,TRBJ1-4,CASSQDEQEFGKLFF
TRBV6-5,TRBJ1-1,CASSRTSTGSEAFF
TRBV24-1,TRBJ2-5,CAPPPLGGNQETQYF
TRBV19,TRBJ1-5,CASSQGVRQPQHF
TRBV7-9,TRBJ2-7,CASSPGQARHEQYF
TRBV29-1,TRBJ1-4,CSVAGGASNEKLFF
TRBV28,TRBJ1-2,CASRENGVGASDYGYTF
TRBV12-3/TRBV12-4,TRBJ2-5,CASSYETGVTETQYF
TRBV20-1,TRBJ2-5,CSALRRFSQETQYF
TRBV28,TRBJ1-3,CASSLSRRGGTIYF
TRBV5-1,TRBJ2-7,CASSLATGGTYEQYF
TRBV7-8,TRBJ2-5,CASIRELAGHQETQYF
TRBV7-9,TRBJ1-1,CASSRRTAFETAFF
TRBV7-9,TRBJ1-3,CASSTPTGVGSGNTIYF
TRBV7-9,TRBJ1-1,CASSLGAATQEAFF
TRBV19,TRBJ1-2,CASSFQVWYGYTF
TRBV7-8,TRBJ1-5,CASSFYGDNQPQHF
TRBV7-9,TRBJ2-5,CASKHTTGVGETQYF
TRBV2,TRBJ1-2,CASSGFRANYGYTF
TRBV20-1,TRBJ1-5,CSARDRTGDQPQHF
TRBV5-1,TRBJ2-5,CASSTGQLYQETQYF
TRBV7-2,TRBJ2-7,CASSQGLAGATDEQYF
TRBV7-2,TRBJ2-5,CASSITGGETQYF
TRBV10-1,TRBJ1-1,CASSDMAGGLAFF
TRBV29-1,TRBJ1-1,CSARVGVWGTEAFF
TRBV14,TRBJ1-2,CASSQAQGTYGYTF
TRBV9,TRBJ1-3,CASSVGRGGNTIYF